This TCR beta chain was identified during a study of cytomegalovirus exposure and HLA in healthy donors. The PCR ran on 60 Vbeta and 13 Jbeta primers. TCRdb's table, derived via immunoSEQ multiplex PCR, lists solely in-frame clones and lacks some. The listing contains around 140,000 clones. The TCR comes from a middle-aged woman in good health and CMV-seronegative. The sequencing sample was made of PBMCs.

The CDR3 region has the DNA TGTGCCACCAGCAGAGCGGAGGGGTTCACACGAGGAGATACGCAGTATTTT. It is translated as CATSRAEGFTRGDTQYF. The chain is built from TRBV15 and TRBJ2-3, with D maybe TRBD2 (6 bases). The CDR3 totals 17 residues. The germline gives CDR1 LNHNV, CDR2 YYDKDF (reference sequence). Trimming removed 1 base at V and 5 bases at J, with 19 bases between.